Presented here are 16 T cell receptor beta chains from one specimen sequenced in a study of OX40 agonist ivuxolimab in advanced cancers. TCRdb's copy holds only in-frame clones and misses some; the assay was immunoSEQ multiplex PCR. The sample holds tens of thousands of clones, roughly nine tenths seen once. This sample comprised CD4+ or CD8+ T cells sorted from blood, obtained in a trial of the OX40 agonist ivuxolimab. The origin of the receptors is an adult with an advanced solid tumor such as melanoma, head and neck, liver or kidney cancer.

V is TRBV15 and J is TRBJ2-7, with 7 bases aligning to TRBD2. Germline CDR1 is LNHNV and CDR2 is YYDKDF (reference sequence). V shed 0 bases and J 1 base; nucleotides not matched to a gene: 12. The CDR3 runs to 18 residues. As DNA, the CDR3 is TGTGCCACCAGCAGAGATCCGTTTCGGGAGGCCGGATCCTACGAGCAGTACTTC. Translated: CATSRDPFREAGSYEQYF.

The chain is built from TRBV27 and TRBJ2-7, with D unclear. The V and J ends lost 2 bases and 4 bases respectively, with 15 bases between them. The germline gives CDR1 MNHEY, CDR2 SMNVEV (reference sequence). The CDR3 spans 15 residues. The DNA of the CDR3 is TGTGCCAGCAGTTTAACGGGTCGTATGCTTTACGAGCAGTACGTC. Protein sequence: CASSLTGRMLYEQYV.

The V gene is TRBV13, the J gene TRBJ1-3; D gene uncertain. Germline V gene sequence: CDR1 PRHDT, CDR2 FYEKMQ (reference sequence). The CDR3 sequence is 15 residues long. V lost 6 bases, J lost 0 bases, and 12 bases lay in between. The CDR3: CASSPGPFSGNTIYF. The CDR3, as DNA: TGTGCCAGCAGTCCTGGACCATTCTCTGGAAACACCATATATTTT.

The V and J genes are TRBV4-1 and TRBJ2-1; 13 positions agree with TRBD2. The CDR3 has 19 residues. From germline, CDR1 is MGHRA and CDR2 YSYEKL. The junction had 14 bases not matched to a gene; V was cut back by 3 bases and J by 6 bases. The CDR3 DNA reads TGCGCCAGCAGCCACTTTCCAGGACTAGCGGGAGAGAGAGGCAATGAGCAGTTCTTC. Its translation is CASSHFPGLAGERGNEQFF.

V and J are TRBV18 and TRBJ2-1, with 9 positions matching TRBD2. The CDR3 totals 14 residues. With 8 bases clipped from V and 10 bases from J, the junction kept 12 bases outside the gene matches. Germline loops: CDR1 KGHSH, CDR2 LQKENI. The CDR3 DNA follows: TGTGCCAGCAATTCATTAGCGCTAGCGGGGGAGCAGTTCTTC. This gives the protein CASNSLALAGEQFF.

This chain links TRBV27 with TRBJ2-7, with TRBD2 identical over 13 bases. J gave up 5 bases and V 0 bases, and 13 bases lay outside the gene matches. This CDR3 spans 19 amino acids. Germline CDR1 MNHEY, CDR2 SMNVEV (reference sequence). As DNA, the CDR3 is TGTGCCAGCAGTTTATCGGCCCCAGCACTAGCGGGAGGGTTCCACGAGCAGTACTTC. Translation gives CASSLSAPALAGGFHEQYF.

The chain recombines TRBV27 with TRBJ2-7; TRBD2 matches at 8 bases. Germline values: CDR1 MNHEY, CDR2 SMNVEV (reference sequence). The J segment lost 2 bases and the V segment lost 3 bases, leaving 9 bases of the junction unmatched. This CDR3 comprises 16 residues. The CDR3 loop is CASSFTGTRITYEQYF. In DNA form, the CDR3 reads TGTGCCAGCAGTTTTACCGGGACTAGAATAACCTACGAGCAGTACTTC.

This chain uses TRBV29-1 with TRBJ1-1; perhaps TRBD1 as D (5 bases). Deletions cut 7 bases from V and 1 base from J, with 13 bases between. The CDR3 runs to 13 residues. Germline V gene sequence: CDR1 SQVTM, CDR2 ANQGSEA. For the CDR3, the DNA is TGCAGCGACCGACCAACAGGGAACACTGAAGCTTTCTTT. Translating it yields CSDRPTGNTEAFF.

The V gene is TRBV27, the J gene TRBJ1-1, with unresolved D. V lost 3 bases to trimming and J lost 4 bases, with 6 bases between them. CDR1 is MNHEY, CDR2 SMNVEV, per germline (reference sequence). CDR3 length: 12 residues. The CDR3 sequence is CASSLQGTEAFF. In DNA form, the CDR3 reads TGTGCCAGCAGTTTGCAAGGCACTGAAGCTTTCTTT.

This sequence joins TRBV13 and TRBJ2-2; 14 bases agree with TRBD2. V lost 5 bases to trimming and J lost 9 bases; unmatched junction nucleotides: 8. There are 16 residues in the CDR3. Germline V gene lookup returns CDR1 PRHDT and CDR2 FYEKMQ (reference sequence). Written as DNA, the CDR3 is TGTGCCAGCAGCCCGGGACTAGCGGGAGAGGGGCGGGAGCTGTTTTTT. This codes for CASSPGLAGEGRELFF.

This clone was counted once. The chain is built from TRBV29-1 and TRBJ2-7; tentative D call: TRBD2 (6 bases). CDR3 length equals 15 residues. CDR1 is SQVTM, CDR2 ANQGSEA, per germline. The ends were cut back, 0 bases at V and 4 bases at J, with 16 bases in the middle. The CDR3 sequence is CSVEDGSGGDYEQYF. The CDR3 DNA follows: TGCAGCGTTGAAGATGGGAGTGGAGGGGATTACGAGCAGTACTTC.

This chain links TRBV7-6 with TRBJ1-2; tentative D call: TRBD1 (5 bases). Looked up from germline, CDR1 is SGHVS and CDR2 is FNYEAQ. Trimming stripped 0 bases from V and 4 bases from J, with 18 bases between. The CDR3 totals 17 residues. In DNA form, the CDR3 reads TGTGCCAGCAGCTTAGCTAATCCCCTCGCAGGGAGCTATGGCTACACCTTC. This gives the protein CASSLANPLAGSYGYTF.

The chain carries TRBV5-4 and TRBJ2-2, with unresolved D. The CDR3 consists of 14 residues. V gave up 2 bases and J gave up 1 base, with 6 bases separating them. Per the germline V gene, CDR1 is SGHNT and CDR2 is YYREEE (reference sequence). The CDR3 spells CASSLTENTGELFF. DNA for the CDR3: TGTGCCAGCAGCTTAACAGAGAACACCGGGGAGCTGTTTTTT.

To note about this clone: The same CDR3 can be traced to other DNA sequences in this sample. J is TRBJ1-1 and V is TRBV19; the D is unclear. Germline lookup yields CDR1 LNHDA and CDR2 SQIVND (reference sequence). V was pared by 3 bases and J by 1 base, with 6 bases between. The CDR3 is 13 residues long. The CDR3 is CASSISGNTEAFF. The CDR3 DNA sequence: TGTGCCAGTAGTATTTCTGGGAACACTGAAGCTTTCTTT. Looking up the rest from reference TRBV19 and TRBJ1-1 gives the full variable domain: DGGITQSPKYLFRKEGQNVTLSCEQNLNHDAMYWYRQDPGQGLRLIYYSQIVNDFQKGDIAEGYSVSREKKESFPLTVTSAQKNPTAFYLCASSISGNTEAFFGQGTRLTVV.

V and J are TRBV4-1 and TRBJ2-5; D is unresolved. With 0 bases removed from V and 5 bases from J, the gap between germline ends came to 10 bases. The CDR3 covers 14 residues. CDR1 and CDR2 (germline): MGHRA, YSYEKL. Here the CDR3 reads CASSQEGIRETQYF. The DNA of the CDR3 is TGCGCCAGCAGCCAAGAGGGGATACGGGAGACCCAGTACTTC.

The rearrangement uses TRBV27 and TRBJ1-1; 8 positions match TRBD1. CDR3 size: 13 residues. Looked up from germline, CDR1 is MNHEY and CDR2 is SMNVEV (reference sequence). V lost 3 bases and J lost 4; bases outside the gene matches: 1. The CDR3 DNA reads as TGTGCCAGCAGTTTCGGGACAGGCACTGAAGCTTTCTTT. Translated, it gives CASSFGTGTEAFF.